Presented here are 27 T cell receptor beta chains from one specimen sequenced in a study of blood T cell repertoires in COVID-19. This table comes from immunoSEQ multiplex PCR, and its TCRdb copy is limited to in-frame clones, with some not included. There are 10,000 to 15,000 clones in the sample; approximately 83% occur only once, and about 25% lies in the top ten. Sequencing was carried out using peripheral blood. The receptors were sampled from a man aged 35-49 years with active or convalescent COVID-19.

CDR3 nucleotides: TGTGCCAGCAGCCCGGGACAGGGGTCATTGACCTACACCTTC. Its translation: CASSPGQGSLTYTF. The genes are TRBV4-2 and TRBJ1-2, with TRBD1 matching over 10 bases. V lost 4 bases, J lost 10 bases, and 9 bases stayed unmatched. CDR1 and CDR2 (germline): LGHNA, YNFKEQ. This CDR3 spans 14 amino acids.

The chain is built from TRBV6-5 and TRBJ1-1, with a tentative D call TRBD1 (5 bases). The germline V gene encodes CDR1 MNHEY and CDR2 SVGAGI. The CDR3 is 14 amino acids. Trimming took off 5 bases at V and 2 bases at J, with 12 bases between the two ends. The DNA for the CDR3 is TGTGCCAGCAGTCCCCGACAGTTTAACACTGAAGCTTTCTTT. It is translated as CASSPRQFNTEAFF.

Here the CDR3 reads CATGADHTDTQYF. CDR3 in DNA: TGTGCCACCGGGGCGGACCACACAGATACGCAGTATTTT. This chain links TRBV24-1 with TRBJ2-3; tentative D call: TRBD1 (5 bases). The CDR3 sequence is 13 residues long. V was clipped by 9 bases and J by 2 bases, with 11 bases between them. Germline values: CDR1 KGHDR, CDR2 SFDVKD.

This chain uses TRBV4-2 with TRBJ1-3, with 9 bases that match TRBD1. The germline CDR1 and CDR2 sequences are LGHNA and YNFKEQ. The CDR3 length is 16 residues. After removal of 1 base from V and 4 bases from J, the junction contained 5 bases not matched to a gene. The CDR3 DNA is TGTGCCAGCAGCCAAGGAGTGGGACAGGGCGGAAACACCATATATTTT. Amino acids: CASSQGVGQGGNTIYF.

There are a few counts of this clone. The V gene is TRBV7-8, the J gene TRBJ2-1; D not certain. CDR1 and CDR2 from the germline V gene are SGHVS and FQNEAQ. The CDR3 is 16 amino acids. V shed 6 bases and J shed 0 bases, with 15 bases lying between them. CDR3 DNA sequence: TGTGCCAGCAGTCCCTATAGAGTCCCCTCCTACAATGAGCAGTTCTTC. Translated, it gives CASSPYRVPSYNEQFF.

The rearrangement links TRBV28 to TRBJ2-1; D possibly corresponds to TRBD2 (6 bases). This CDR3 is 15 amino acids long. Germline assignment: CDR1 MDHEN and CDR2 SYDVKM. The V end lost 0 bases, the J end lost 8 bases, and 14 bases lay between the germline ends. The CDR3 loop reads CASSLWEGWRDEQFF. CDR3 nucleotides: TGTGCCAGCAGTTTATGGGAGGGGTGGCGAGATGAGCAGTTCTTC.

This clone has just a few counts. V and J are TRBV6-4 and TRBJ2-3; 7 bases map to TRBD2. V lost 0 bases, J lost 2 bases, and 2 bases stayed unmatched. This CDR3 region has 15 residues. Germline V gene sequence: CDR1 MRHNA, CDR2 SNTAGT. As DNA, the CDR3 is TGTGCCAGCAGTGACTCACGGGGGGACACAGATACGCAGTATTTT. Amino acid sequence: CASSDSRGDTDTQYF.

The chain employs TRBV7-3 and TRBJ2-1; the match to TRBD1 covers 10 bases. The V and J ends lost 8 bases and 9 bases, in that order; junction bases with no gene match: 7. This CDR3 contains 13 residues. CDR1 is SGHTA and CDR2 is FQGTGA in the germline V gene. CDR3 sequence reads: CASSGQGFGEQFF. DNA for the CDR3: TGTGCCAGCTCGGGACAGGGGTTTGGTGAGCAGTTCTTC.

This chain uses TRBV19 with TRBJ1-2, with TRBD1 matching over 8 bases. V shed 6 bases and J 4 bases; nucleotides not matched to a gene: 10. Germline assignment: CDR1 LNHDA and CDR2 SQIVND (reference sequence). This CDR3 region has 15 residues. The chain's CDR3 is CASSHGQGHGYGYTF. CDR3 bases: TGTGCCAGTAGCCATGGACAGGGCCACGGCTATGGCTACACCTTC. Looking up the rest from reference TRBV19 and TRBJ1-2 gives the full variable domain: DGGITQSPKYLFRKEGQNVTLSCEQNLNHDAMYWYRQDPGQGLRLIYYSQIVNDFQKGDIAEGYSVSREKKESFPLTVTSAQKNPTAFYLCASSHGQGHGYGYTFGSGTRLTVV.

The chain combines TRBV7-2 with TRBJ2-3; a possible D gene is TRBD2 (7 bases). CDR1 and CDR2 from the germline V gene are SGHTA and FQGNSA. The length of the CDR3 is 17 residues. V lost 1 base and J lost 6, with 20 bases in between. CDR3 in amino acids: CASSLGPTGGGADTQYF. CDR3 nucleotide sequence: TGTGCCAGCAGCTTAGGCCCCACGGGGGGCGGGGCCGATACGCAGTATTTT.

The chain joins TRBV6-5 to TRBJ1-6, with D uncertain. V was trimmed by 4 bases and J by 2 bases, leaving 12 bases between them. This CDR3 is 16 amino acids long. Per the germline V gene, CDR1 is MNHEY and CDR2 is SVGAGI. CDR3 loop: CASSWEEFTYNSPLHF. The DNA of the CDR3 is TGTGCCAGCAGTTGGGAGGAGTTCACCTATAATTCACCCCTCCACTTT.

The rearrangement uses TRBV11-1 and TRBJ2-1, with 15 bases lining up with TRBD2. This CDR3 contains 19 residues. The V gene end was trimmed by 0 bases and the J gene end by 3 bases; junction bases not matched to a gene: 6. Germline lookup yields CDR1 SGHAT and CDR2 FQDESV (reference sequence). This CDR3 reads CASSLAPGLAGGVYNEQFF. As DNA, the CDR3 is TGTGCCAGCAGCTTAGCCCCCGGACTAGCGGGAGGGGTCTACAATGAGCAGTTCTTC.

The chain joins TRBV4-2 to TRBJ2-7; D remains unclear. The CDR3 is 15 amino acids. Germline CDR1 reads LGHNA; CDR2 reads YNFKEQ. V was clipped by 2 bases and J by 2 bases, with 13 bases between them. CDR3 nucleotides: TGTGCCAGCAGCCAAAGGTCAGAGGCTGCCTACGAGCAGTACTTC. Translation gives CASSQRSEAAYEQYF.

The chain combines TRBV6-2 or TRBV6-3 with TRBJ2-3, with 10 bases aligning to TRBD2. CDR3 size: 14 residues. Trimming took 2 bases from V and 8 from J; bases not matched to a gene: 4. Germline CDR1 reads MNHEY; CDR2 reads SVGEGT. CDR3 protein: CASSYELAGRTQYF. The CDR3 DNA follows: TGTGCCAGCAGTTACGAACTAGCGGGACGTACGCAGTATTTT.

CDR3: CASSGQASSGNTIYF. The DNA for the CDR3 is TGTGCCAGCAGCGGACAGGCCAGCTCTGGAAACACCATATATTTT. The chain is built from TRBV7-8 and TRBJ1-3; the match to TRBD1 covers 7 bases. CDR3 size: 15 residues. Germline V CDR1 and CDR2: SGHVS, FQNEAQ. Trimming cost V 5 bases and J 0 bases; bases outside gene matches: 4.

The chain carries TRBV28 and TRBJ1-1, with a tentative D call TRBD1 (5 bases). The CDR3 is 16 residues long. The V end was cut by 5 bases, the J end by 0 bases, with 16 bases between. The germline CDR1 and CDR2 sequences are MDHEN and SYDVKM. The CDR3 DNA sequence: TGTGCCAGCAGTCCCCGGGGGGAGATCATGAACACTGAAGCTTTCTTT. Translation: CASSPRGEIMNTEAFF.

The CDR3 DNA reads TGTGCCACCAGTGATGTGCCCGGGGGACGAGCCGGGGAGCTGTTTTTT. Its translation is CATSDVPGGRAGELFF. The V and J genes are TRBV24-1 and TRBJ2-2; tentatively, D is TRBD2 (6 bases). CDR1 is KGHDR and CDR2 is SFDVKD in the germline V gene. CDR3 length: 16 amino acids. The V end lost 3 bases, the J end lost 6 bases, and 16 bases lay between the germline ends.

The chain joins TRBV7-9 to TRBJ2-2; tentative D call: TRBD2 (6 bases). Trimming removed 5 bases at V and 7 bases at J, with 17 bases between. The CDR3 is 15 amino acids. Germline assignment: CDR1 SEHNR and CDR2 FQNEAQ (reference sequence). CDR3 in amino acids: CASSRTSGVVGELFF. The CDR3 bases are TGTGCCAGCAGCCGGACGTCGGGGGTAGTCGGGGAGCTGTTTTTT.

J is TRBJ2-3 and V is TRBV9; D gene unclear. Germline CDR1 SGDLS, CDR2 YYNGEE. The CDR3 sequence is 13 residues long. V dropped 4 bases and J dropped 1 base, with 7 bases sitting between them. CDR3 protein: CASSPTGTDTQYF. The CDR3, as DNA: TGTGCCAGCAGCCCAACAGGCACAGATACGCAGTATTTT.

The chain combines TRBV30 with TRBJ2-5; 7 bases align to TRBD2. Looked up from germline, CDR1 is GTSNPN and CDR2 is SVGIG (reference sequence). J lost 7 bases, V lost 0 bases, and 20 bases had no gene match. CDR3 length: 18 residues. CDR3 sequence reads: CAWSVRIRGEQGRWTQYF. The DNA of the CDR3 is TGTGCCTGGAGTGTACGAATTCGGGGGGAACAAGGGAGATGGACCCAGTACTTC.

The rearrangement links TRBV3-1 (or the pseudogene TRBV3-2) to TRBJ2-6; D gene uncertain. The germline V gene encodes CDR1 LGHDT and CDR2 YNNKEL (reference sequence). V lost 6 bases and J 0 bases, leaving 6 bases between the germline ends. The CDR3 has 14 amino acids. DNA for the CDR3: TGTGCCAGCAGGCACAGCTCTGGGGCCAACGTCCTGACTTTC. The encoded protein is CASRHSSGANVLTF.

This clone appeared once. The chain combines TRBV7-9 with TRBJ1-2, with 7 bases identical to TRBD1. The CDR3 is 13 residues long. Germline V lookup: CDR1 SEHNR, CDR2 FQNEAQ (reference sequence). Trimming took 4 bases from V and 3 from J; bases not matched to a gene: 2. CDR3 in amino acids: CASSWQGDYGYTF. The CDR3 region has the DNA TGTGCCAGCAGCTGGCAGGGGGACTATGGCTACACCTTC.

CDR3 nucleotides: TGTGCCAGCAGCCCCCAGGGAGCGGGAGGGCCGAGGGGAGAGACCCAGTACTTC. Translating it yields CASSPQGAGGPRGETQYF. The chain is built from TRBV3-1 (or the pseudogene TRBV3-2) and TRBJ2-5; 10 bases line up with TRBD2. Germline V lookup: CDR1 LGHDT, CDR2 YNNKEL (reference sequence). The CDR3 covers 18 residues. J lost 4 bases, V lost 4 bases, and 15 bases had no gene match.

The chain uses TRBV6-5 and TRBJ2-7; the D gene is possibly TRBD2 (5 bases). The length of the CDR3 is 13 residues. Germline V gene data show CDR1 as MNHEY and CDR2 as SVGAGI. Trimming took 6 bases from V and 3 from J, leaving 12 bases between them. The CDR3 loop reads CASRIGIHYEQYF. The CDR3, as DNA: TGTGCCAGCAGGATCGGGATCCACTACGAGCAGTACTTC.

The rearrangement uses TRBV5-1 and TRBJ2-7; TRBD1 agrees at 11 bases. Trimming at V came to 4 bases and at J to 3 bases, leaving 6 bases not matched to a gene. CDR1 and CDR2 from the germline V gene are SGHRS and YFSETQ. This CDR3 spans 15 amino acids. CDR3 sequence (DNA): TGCGCCAGCAGCCCAGCCGGGACAGGGGGCTACGAGCAGTACTTC. It encodes CASSPAGTGGYEQYF. Variable domain in full (rest from reference TRBV5-1 and TRBJ2-7): KAGVTQTPRYLIKTRGQQVTLSCSPISGHRSVSWYQQTPGQGLQFLFEYFSETQRNKGNFPGRFSGRQFSNSRSEMNVSTLELGDSALYLCASSPAGTGGYEQYFGPGTRLTVT.

V gene TRBV9 combines with J gene TRBJ1-2, with D uncertain. CDR3 size: 14 residues. V lost 4 bases to trimming and J lost 7 bases, with 17 bases between them. CDR1 is SGDLS and CDR2 is YYNGEE in the germline V gene. The CDR3: CASSPTVSPGGYTF. CDR3 in DNA: TGTGCCAGCAGCCCAACGGTCTCCCCGGGTGGCTACACCTTC.

This chain joins TRBV29-1 and TRBJ2-1; D remains unclear. CDR1 SQVTM and CDR2 ANQGSEA come from the germline V gene. The CDR3 consists of 12 residues. V was shortened by 4 bases and J by 4 bases, with 8 bases between the two germline ends. CDR3 sequence: CSVGGVYNEQFF. The CDR3 coding sequence is TGCAGCGTTGGAGGTGTGTACAATGAGCAGTTCTTC.